The 7 T cell receptor beta chains in this list originate from one sample, sequenced in a study of T cells after yellow fever vaccination. TCRdb re-analysed the 5' RACE reads in MiXCR, keeping a single row per CDR3 protein. The table shows 620,000 or so distinct CDR3 sequences, with about a sixth occurring only once. The source was PBMCs, collected 4 to 6 days after the first yellow fever vaccination. Receptor source: a man aged 18 to 29 who received the YFV17D yellow fever vaccine.

This chain links TRBV5-1 with TRBJ1-2; 7 bases fit TRBD1. This CDR3 is 15 amino acids long. CDR1 and CDR2 from the germline V gene are SGHRS and YFSETQ. The ends lost 2 bases at V and 6 bases at J; junction bases unmatched: 10. CDR3 nucleotide sequence: TGCGCCAGCAGCTTCCCCGGGACAGACCAAGATGGCTACACCTTC. Amino acid sequence: CASSFPGTDQDGYTF.

This chain uses TRBV2 with TRBJ2-5; D not certain. Germline V CDR1 and CDR2: SNHLY, FYNNEI. This CDR3 comprises 13 residues. The V end lost 7 bases, the J end lost 5 bases, and 14 bases lay between the germline ends. CDR3 DNA: TGTGCCAGCACCAGCAGGAGTCGTGAGACCCAGTACTTC. This gives the protein CASTSRSRETQYF.

This clonotype was detected ten times or more. The chain employs TRBV5-1 and TRBJ2-2; D unclear. V was trimmed by 4 bases and J by 0 bases, leaving 4 bases between them. The CDR3 is 13 amino acids. Looked up from germline, CDR1 is SGHRS and CDR2 is YFSETQ. DNA of the CDR3: TGCGCCAGCAGCCTAGCGAACACCGGGGAGCTGTTTTTT. Protein sequence: CASSLANTGELFF.

This clonotype was picked up a small number of times. CDR3 nucleotides: TGTGCCAGCAGCACAATCCGGGACAGCCCCTACGAGCAGTACTTC. It is translated as CASSTIRDSPYEQYF. The V call is TRBV6-2 or TRBV6-3, the J call TRBJ2-7, with 7 bases fitting TRBD1. This CDR3 contains 15 residues. CDR1 MNHEY and CDR2 SVGEGT come from the germline V gene. V was pared by 6 bases and J by 2 bases, with 10 bases of the junction left unmatched.

The J gene is TRBJ1-4, the V gene TRBV29-1; 7 bases agree with TRBD1. With V trimmed by 6 bases and J by 8 bases, 9 bases remained unmatched. CDR1 is SQVTM and CDR2 is ANQGSEA in the germline V gene. CDR3 length: 13 amino acids. The chain's CDR3 is CSVSEGAGEKLFF. CDR3 bases: TGCAGCGTATCAGAGGGGGCCGGGGAAAAACTGTTTTTT.

V usage is TRBV5-1 and J usage is TRBJ2-3; 8 bases match TRBD2. V was clipped by 4 bases and J by 1 base; unmatched bases: 8. Germline V gene data show CDR1 as SGHRS and CDR2 as YFSETQ. This CDR3 is built from 16 residues. The CDR3 is CASSAVSGGGTDTQYF. In DNA, the CDR3 is TGCGCCAGCAGCGCCGTGAGCGGGGGCGGCACAGATACGCAGTATTTT.

The V call is TRBV20-1, the J call TRBJ1-4, with D perhaps TRBD1 (5 bases). CDR1 DFQATT and CDR2 SNEGSKA come from the germline V gene (reference sequence). This CDR3 contains 14 residues. The germline V and J ends were trimmed by 3 bases and 5 bases, with 13 bases remaining between them. This CDR3 is CSASPGAGNEKLFF. In nucleotides, the CDR3 is TGCAGTGCTAGTCCGGGAGCAGGGAATGAAAAACTGTTTTTT.